The clone carrying this T cell receptor beta chain has at least ten counts. The CDR3 is 15 residues long. Trimming cost V 6 bases and J 2 bases; bases outside gene matches: 4. Prior to thyroid surgery, none of the patients had received any treatment. This record belongs to a study of metastatic and nonmetastatic thyroid tumors. Original processing methods: Variation in CDR3 across clinicopathological groups served as the basis for constructing a distant-metastasis classifier in papillary thyroid cancer. MiXCR re-clonotyped the PCR reads for TCRdb. Here the V and J calls rest on TCRdb's processing, not on the authors' analysis. The profile shows more than 20,000 clones, about an eighth of them singletons.

The material sequenced was blood. The sequence derives from a female donor with papillary thyroid cancer or a benign thyroid nodule (not recorded which). Some clones in this sample may be carry-over from other donors' samples. The rearrangement links TRBV12-3 or TRBV12-4 to TRBJ2-7; 13 positions agree with TRBD2. CDR3 bases: TGTGCCAGCAGCATACTAGCGGGAGGGACCTACGAGCAGTACTTC. Amino acids: CASSILAGGTYEQYF.